The 22 T cell receptor beta chains listed next were all sequenced from one sample in a study of T cells in Graves' hyperthyroidism and ophthalmopathy. Researchers took RNA transcripts and amplified the TCR beta CDR3 regions from them. Using the HTBI primer set, a first-round RT-PCR was run on the TCR CDR3. TCRdb recomputed calls from the multiplex PCR reads with MiXCR, one row per CDR3 protein. The sample consists of hundreds of thousands of distinct CDR3 sequences, 19% of them appearing once. Material for sequencing was blood. These receptors were obtained from a woman aged 18-35 years with Graves' hyperthyroidism.

Only a few counts were recorded for this clonotype. The chain uses TRBV5-6 and TRBJ1-2, with no clear D. Trimming stripped 1 base from V and 6 bases from J, with 16 bases between. CDR3 length equals 15 residues. The germline V gene encodes CDR1 SGHDT and CDR2 YYEEEE. The chain's CDR3 is CASSLWRIGLNGYTF. CDR3 DNA: TGTGCCAGCAGCTTGTGGAGGATTGGGTTGAATGGCTACACCTTC.

The rearrangement joins TRBV7-2 to TRBJ2-2, with 11 bases identical to TRBD2. The germline V gene encodes CDR1 SGHTA and CDR2 FQGNSA. The CDR3 is made up of 15 amino acids. Trimming cost V 7 bases and J 6 bases; bases outside gene matches: 7. The CDR3 spells CASKALAGVPGELFF. The CDR3 DNA reads TGTGCCAGCAAAGCACTAGCGGGGGTCCCCGGGGAGCTGTTTTTT.

This clonotype came up many times. This rearrangement joins TRBV15 to TRBJ1-5; TRBD1 aligns across 7 bases. V was pared by 3 bases and J by 5 bases, with 10 bases of the junction left unmatched. The CDR3 covers 16 residues. Germline V CDR1 and CDR2: LNHNV, YYDKDF (reference sequence). The CDR3 spells CATSSIRGQRDQPQHF. Written as DNA, the CDR3 is TGTGCCACCAGCAGTATCAGGGGACAGCGGGATCAGCCCCAGCATTTT.

There are many counts of this clonotype. This chain uses TRBV7-2 with TRBJ1-1, with D perhaps matching TRBD1 (5 bases). The ends were cut back, 5 bases at V and 0 bases at J, with 13 bases in the middle. The CDR3 length is 15 residues. Per the germline V gene, CDR1 is SGHTA and CDR2 is FQGNSA. In nucleotides, the CDR3 is TGTGCCAGCAGCCTCTTGAGGGGCCTGAACACTGAAGCTTTCTTT. Amino acid sequence: CASSLLRGLNTEAFF.

This clonotype was detected many times. The chain employs TRBV2 and TRBJ1-5; D might be TRBD1 (6 bases). The V gene lost 6 bases and the J gene lost 2 bases, with 14 bases spanning the gap. CDR3 length: 15 residues. Germline CDR1 is SNHLY and CDR2 is FYNNEI. The CDR3, as DNA: TGTGCCAGCAGCGGGAGATCAGGGGGCAATCAGCCCCAGCATTTT. Residues: CASSGRSGGNQPQHF.

This clonotype was recorded at least ten times. This chain links TRBV12-3 or TRBV12-4 with TRBJ2-7; TRBD2 aligns across 9 bases. There are 14 residues in the CDR3. V dropped 4 bases and J dropped 6; count of bases not matched to a gene: 7. The CDR3 DNA reads TGTGCCAGCAGTTACGCGCTAGCGGGGTTCGAGCAGTACTTC. Translating gives CASSYALAGFEQYF.

This clonotype occurred many times. This chain joins TRBV12-3 or TRBV12-4 and TRBJ1-2; possibly TRBD1 for D (5 bases). The CDR3 sequence is 13 residues long. V was pared by 5 bases and J by 4 bases, with 11 bases between. The CDR3 nucleotides read TGTGCCAGCAGTACCGGGACGATCTATGGCTACACCTTC. As protein: CASSTGTIYGYTF.

This chain links TRBV11-2 with TRBJ2-6; 8 bases fit TRBD1. The germline V gene encodes CDR1 SGHAT and CDR2 FQNNGV. V lost 3 bases to trimming and J lost 0 bases; unmatched junction nucleotides: 4. This CDR3 is built from 17 residues. As DNA, the CDR3 is TGTGCCAGCAGCTTGAGGACAGGGATCTCTGGGGCCAACGTCCTGACTTTC. Amino acid sequence: CASSLRTGISGANVLTF.

This clonotype was recorded many times. This rearrangement joins TRBV12-3 or TRBV12-4 to TRBJ1-3; D uncertain. Trimming took off 6 bases at V and 4 bases at J, with 13 bases between the two ends. This CDR3 is built from 14 residues. CDR3 DNA sequence: TGTGCCAGCAGAGCCACGAGCGGAGGAAACACCATATATTTT. Protein: CASRATSGGNTIYF.

This clonotype was detected ten times or more. The CDR3 DNA follows: TGTGCCAGCAGTGAAGGTTTTTTGTACGAGCAGTACTTC. Encoded protein: CASSEGFLYEQYF. The genes are TRBV25-1 and TRBJ2-7, with no clear D. The CDR3 has 13 residues. Trimming shortened V by 2 bases and J by 4 bases, and 9 bases separated the two germline ends. CDR1 is MGHDK and CDR2 is SYGVNS in the germline V gene.

The table lists this clonotype with many counts. The genes are TRBV6-1 and TRBJ2-5; no definite D call. This CDR3 contains 13 residues. Germline lookup yields CDR1 MNHNS and CDR2 SASEGT. With 6 bases removed from V and 0 bases from J, the gap between germline ends came to 8 bases. CDR3 sequence (DNA): TGTGCCAGCAGCATTAGGTACCAAGAGACCCAGTACTTC. It specifies CASSIRYQETQYF.

This clonotype was seen ten or more times. This rearrangement joins TRBV28 to TRBJ1-2; weak D call: TRBD1 (6 bases). The CDR3 has 14 amino acids. V was clipped by 3 bases and J by 4 bases, with 12 bases between them. Germline CDR1 is MDHEN and CDR2 is SYDVKM. The CDR3 spells CASSFRGGLYGYTF. The DNA for the CDR3 is TGTGCCAGCAGTTTCAGAGGGGGGCTCTATGGCTACACCTTC.

The table lists this clonotype with many counts. This chain connects TRBV5-1 to TRBJ1-2; D not resolved. Germline V lookup: CDR1 SGHRS, CDR2 YFSETQ. This CDR3 is built from 15 residues. Trimming left V 0 bases short and J 0 bases short, with 9 bases between. The CDR3 region has the DNA TGCGCCAGCAGCTTGGGGAGAGAGGCTAACTATGGCTACACCTTC. Protein: CASSLGREANYGYTF.

This chain uses TRBV11-2 with TRBJ2-5, with 8 bases aligning to TRBD2. Germline-derived CDR1 and CDR2 are SGHAT and FQNNGV. Trimming at V came to 3 bases and at J to 7 bases, leaving 7 bases not matched to a gene. This CDR3 contains 14 residues. CDR3 nucleotides: TGTGCCAGCAGCTTGCTGGGACTAGAGGGGACCCAGTACTTC. This sequence encodes CASSLLGLEGTQYF.

This clonotype was seen many times. This chain joins TRBV11-2 and TRBJ2-2; D gene unclear. V lost 10 bases, J lost 1 base, and 13 bases lay in between. Germline V gene data show CDR1 as SGHAT and CDR2 as FQNNGV. The CDR3 spans 14 residues. Here the CDR3 DNA reads TGTGCCACCCCCCTAGTGAGGAACACCGGGGAGCTGTTTTTT. It encodes CATPLVRNTGELFF.

This clonotype occurred many times. V usage is TRBV7-9 and J usage is TRBJ1-1; D perhaps matches TRBD1 (6 bases). CDR3 length equals 15 residues. Germline-derived CDR1 and CDR2 are SEHNR and FQNEAQ (reference sequence). The V end was cut by 5 bases, the J end by 1 base, with 14 bases between. The CDR3 is CASSPHQGRNTEAFF. CDR3 nucleotide sequence: TGTGCCAGCAGCCCACACCAGGGGCGGAACACTGAAGCTTTCTTT.

This clonotype was recorded at least ten times. The V gene is TRBV27, the J gene TRBJ1-2; no definite D call. The CDR3 covers 15 residues. Trimming shortened V by 0 bases and J by 7 bases, and 15 bases separated the two germline ends. The germline CDR1 and CDR2 sequences are MNHEY and SMNVEV (reference sequence). Here the CDR3 reads CASSLSSPAASGYTF. The DNA of the CDR3 is TGTGCCAGCAGTTTATCATCCCCGGCGGCCTCTGGCTACACCTTC.

At least ten counts were recorded for this clonotype. The chain uses TRBV18 and TRBJ2-2; maybe TRBD2 (6 bases). This CDR3 spans 15 amino acids. Germline V gives CDR1 KGHSH, CDR2 LQKENI. The V end lost 8 bases, the J end lost 1 base, and 14 bases lay between the germline ends. The CDR3 region has the DNA TGTGCCAGCCAATCCGGGACTTTGAACACCGGGGAGCTGTTTTTT. It codes for CASQSGTLNTGELFF.

The sample holds many counts of this clonotype. The J gene is TRBJ2-2, the V gene TRBV6-1; D may be TRBD2 (5 bases). V was clipped by 6 bases and J by 5 bases, with 13 bases between them. Per the germline V gene, CDR1 is MNHNS and CDR2 is SASEGT. This CDR3 is built from 14 residues. The CDR3 bases are TGTGCCAGCAGAGCCAGCCCGGGGACCGGGGAGCTGTTTTTT. Protein product: CASRASPGTGELFF.

This clonotype was seen ten or more times. V usage is TRBV28 and J usage is TRBJ1-2; 9 positions match TRBD1. The germline CDR1 and CDR2 sequences are MDHEN and SYDVKM. J was trimmed by 8 bases and V by 5 bases; bases with no gene match: 9. CDR3 size: 14 residues. The CDR3, as DNA: TGTGCCAGCAGTCCAGGACAGGGGACAGGAGGCTACACCTTC. As protein: CASSPGQGTGGYTF.

This clonotype was detected ten times or more. The chain employs TRBV7-2 and TRBJ1-2; D possibly corresponds to TRBD1 (6 bases). The germline V gene encodes CDR1 SGHTA and CDR2 FQGNSA. The CDR3 is 15 amino acids. Trimming shortened V by 1 base and J by 7 bases, and 16 bases separated the two germline ends. The CDR3 sequence: CASSLVGRGRGGYTF. The CDR3 coding sequence is TGTGCCAGCAGCTTAGTGGGCAGGGGCCGAGGTGGCTACACCTTC.

The chain is built from TRBV27 and TRBJ1-1, with D unresolved. The V gene lost 3 bases and the J gene lost 1 base, with 6 bases spanning the gap. CDR3 length equals 13 residues. Germline loops: CDR1 MNHEY, CDR2 SMNVEV (reference sequence). The CDR3 DNA follows: TGTGCCAGCAGTTTTCAGAAGAACACTGAAGCTTTCTTT. It yields the protein CASSFQKNTEAFF.